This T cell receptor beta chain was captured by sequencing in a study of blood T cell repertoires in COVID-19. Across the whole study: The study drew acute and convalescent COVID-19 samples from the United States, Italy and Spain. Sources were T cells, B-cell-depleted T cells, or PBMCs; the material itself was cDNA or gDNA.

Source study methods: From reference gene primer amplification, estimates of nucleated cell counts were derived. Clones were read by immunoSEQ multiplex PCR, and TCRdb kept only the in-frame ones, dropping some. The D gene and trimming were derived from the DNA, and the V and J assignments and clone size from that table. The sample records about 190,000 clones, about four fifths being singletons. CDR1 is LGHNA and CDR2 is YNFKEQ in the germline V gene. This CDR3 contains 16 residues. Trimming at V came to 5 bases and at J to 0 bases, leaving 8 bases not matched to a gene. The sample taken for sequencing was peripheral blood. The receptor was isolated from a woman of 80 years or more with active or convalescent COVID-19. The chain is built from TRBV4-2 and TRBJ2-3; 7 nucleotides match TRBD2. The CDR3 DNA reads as TGTGCCAGCAGCGTTTCTAGCGGAGCTAGCACAGATACGCAGTATTTT. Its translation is CASSVSSGASTDTQYF.